These 3 T cell receptor beta chains came from one sample sequenced in a study of blood T cell repertoires in COVID-19. Assay used: immunoSEQ multiplex PCR; TCRdb lists only in-frame clones, some missing. The sample has roughly 70,000 clones, about 88% seen once. Sequences were obtained from peripheral blood. The origin of the receptors is a man in his 70s with acute or convalescent COVID-19.

The rearrangement links TRBV27 to TRBJ1-5, with 7 positions matching TRBD1. Losses at the gene ends were 5 bases for V and 4 bases for J; bases not matched to a gene: 11. Germline V gene data show CDR1 as MNHEY and CDR2 as SMNVEV (reference sequence). This CDR3 has 16 residues. CDR3 protein: CASSPTGTAPNQPQHF. In DNA form, the CDR3 reads TGTGCCAGCAGTCCGACGGGGACAGCACCAAATCAGCCCCAGCATTTT.

This sequence joins TRBV5-4 and TRBJ2-1, with 8 bases that match TRBD2. Per the germline V gene, CDR1 is SGHNT and CDR2 is YYREEE (reference sequence). The trim removed 1 base at V and 10 bases at J, leaving 13 bases unmatched. The length of the CDR3 is 16 residues. The CDR3 sequence: CASSLSWGLVAREQFF. DNA for the CDR3: TGTGCCAGCAGCTTGTCTTGGGGACTAGTGGCTCGGGAGCAGTTCTTC.

V is TRBV12-3 or TRBV12-4 and J is TRBJ2-5; 7 nucleotides line up with TRBD2. V lost 5 bases and J lost 4; bases outside the gene matches: 1. The CDR3 consists of 12 residues. CDR3 bases: TGTGCCAGCAGTCCTAGCGGAGAGACCCAGTACTTC. Its protein product is CASSPSGETQYF.